This paragraph reports one T cell receptor (beta chain). The data belong to a study of CD8 T cells in Susac syndrome. The RNA, roughly 0.45 to 1 ug, was put through reverse transcription using random hexamers. immunoSEQ multiplex PCR amplified TCR beta CDR3 across 54 Vbeta, 13 Jbeta. TCRdb re-called the immunoSEQ multiplex PCR reads through MiXCR, storing one row per CDR3 protein. The sample records about 150,000 distinct CDR3 sequences, around 95% being singletons. The study used treatment-naive patients who had stable or active relapsing-remitting disease as multiple sclerosis controls. While CD8+ and CD4+ T cells were isolated negatively, TEMRA cells were enriched by FACS. This CDR3 spans 17 amino acids. Trimming took 4 bases from V and 5 from J, leaving 21 bases between them. Germline CDR1 and CDR2: LGHDT and YNNKEL (reference sequence).

The sequenced sample consisted of CD8+ T cells from PBMCs. The V gene is TRBV3-1, the J gene TRBJ2-1, with a possible D match to TRBD2 (5 bases). The sequence was collected from a human donor with multiple sclerosis. The CDR3 sequence: CASSPSPGRLRDNEQFF. The CDR3 nucleotides are TGTGCCAGCAGCCCCTCCCCCGGCAGGCTGAGGGACAATGAGCAGTTCTTC.